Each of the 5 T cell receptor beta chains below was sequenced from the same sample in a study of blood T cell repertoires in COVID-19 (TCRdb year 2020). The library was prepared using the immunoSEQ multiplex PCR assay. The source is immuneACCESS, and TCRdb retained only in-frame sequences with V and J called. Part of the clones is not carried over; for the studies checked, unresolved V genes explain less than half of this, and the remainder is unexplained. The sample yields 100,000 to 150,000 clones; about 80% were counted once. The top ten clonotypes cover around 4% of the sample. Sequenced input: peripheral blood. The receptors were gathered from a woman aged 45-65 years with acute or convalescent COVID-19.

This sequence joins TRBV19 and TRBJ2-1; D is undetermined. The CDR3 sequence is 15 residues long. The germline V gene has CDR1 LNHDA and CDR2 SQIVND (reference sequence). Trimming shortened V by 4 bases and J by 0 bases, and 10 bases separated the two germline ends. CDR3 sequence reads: CASSRSSNSYNEQFF. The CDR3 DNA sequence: TGTGCCAGTAGTAGAAGCTCGAACTCCTACAATGAGCAGTTCTTC.

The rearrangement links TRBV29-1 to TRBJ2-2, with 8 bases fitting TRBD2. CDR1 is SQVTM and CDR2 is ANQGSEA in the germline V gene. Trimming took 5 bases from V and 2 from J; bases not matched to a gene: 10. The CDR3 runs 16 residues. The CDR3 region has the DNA TGCAGCGTTCCTAGGCGGAGCGGGGGAAACACCGGGGAGCTGTTTTTT. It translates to CSVPRRSGGNTGELFF.

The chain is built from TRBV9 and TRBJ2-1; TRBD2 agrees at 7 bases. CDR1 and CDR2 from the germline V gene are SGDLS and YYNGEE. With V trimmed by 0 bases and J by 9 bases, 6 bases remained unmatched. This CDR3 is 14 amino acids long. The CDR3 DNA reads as TGTGCCAGCAGCGTAGAAGGACTAGTGAGTGAGCAGTTCTTC. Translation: CASSVEGLVSEQFF.

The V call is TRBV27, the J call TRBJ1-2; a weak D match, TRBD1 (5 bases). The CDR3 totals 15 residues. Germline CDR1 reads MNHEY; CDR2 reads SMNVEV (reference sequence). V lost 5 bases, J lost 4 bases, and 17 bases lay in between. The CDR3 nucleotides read TGTGCCAGCAGTCCGAAAGGGGATCCATCCTATGGCTACACCTTC. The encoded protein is CASSPKGDPSYGYTF.

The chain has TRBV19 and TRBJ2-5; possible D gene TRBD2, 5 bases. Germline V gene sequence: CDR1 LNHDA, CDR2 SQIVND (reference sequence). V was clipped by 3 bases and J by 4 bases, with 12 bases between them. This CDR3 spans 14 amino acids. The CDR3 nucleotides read TGTGCCAGTAGTATTTCGGGGAACTTAGAGACCCAGTACTTC. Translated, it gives CASSISGNLETQYF. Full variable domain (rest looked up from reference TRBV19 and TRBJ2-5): DGGITQSPKYLFRKEGQNVTLSCEQNLNHDAMYWYRQDPGQGLRLIYYSQIVNDFQKGDIAEGYSVSREKKESFPLTVTSAQKNPTAFYLCASSISGNLETQYFGPGTRLLVL.